This T cell receptor (beta chain) comes out of a study of cytomegalovirus exposure and HLA in healthy donors. Clones were sequenced by immunoSEQ multiplex PCR, and TCRdb holds only the in-frame ones, with some missing. The table has tens of thousands of clones, 94% seen once; the top ten hold less than 2%. Regarding this clone: Antigen specificity is unknown.

V was trimmed by 1 base and J by 0 bases, leaving 10 bases between them. Germline CDR1 is MNHNS and CDR2 is SASEGT. The CDR3 spans 15 residues. Study-level findings and limits: Researchers reported that a few CMV-associated chains were confirmed in vitro as CMV antigen-specific. Both high specificity and high sensitivity reportedly marked the classifier's diagnosis of cytomegalovirus status.

The sequenced sample consisted of PBMCs. This TCR was sampled from a man aged 18 to 29 in good health and CMV-seropositive. J is TRBJ2-7 and V is TRBV6-1, with a weak D call TRBD2 (5 bases). The CDR3 sequence is CASSEGGSSSYEQYF. The CDR3, as DNA: TGTGCCAGCAGTGAAGGTGGGAGCAGCTCCTACGAGCAGTACTTC.